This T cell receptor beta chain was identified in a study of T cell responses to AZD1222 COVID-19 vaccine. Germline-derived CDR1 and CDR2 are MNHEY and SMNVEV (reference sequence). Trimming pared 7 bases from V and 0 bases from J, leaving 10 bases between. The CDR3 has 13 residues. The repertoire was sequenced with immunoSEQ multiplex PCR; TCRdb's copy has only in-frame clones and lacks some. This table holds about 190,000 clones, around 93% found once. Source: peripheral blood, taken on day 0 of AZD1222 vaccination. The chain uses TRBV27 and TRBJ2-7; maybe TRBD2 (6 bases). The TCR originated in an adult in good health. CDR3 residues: CASTSRGSYEQYF. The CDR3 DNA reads TGTGCCAGCACTTCGCGGGGCTCCTACGAGCAGTACTTC.